What follows are 21 T cell receptor beta chains derived from one specimen sequenced in a study of blood T cell repertoires in COVID-19. Profiling relied on immunoSEQ multiplex PCR, and the TCRdb table lists in-frame clones only, not all of them. The data hold approximately 69,000 clones, with 65% to 85% observed a single time. Sequenced sample: peripheral blood. The receptor source for this set is a woman aged 55-75 years with acute or convalescent COVID-19.

The chain uses TRBV19 and TRBJ1-2, with D tentatively TRBD1 (5 bases). With 2 bases removed from V and 4 bases from J, the gap between germline ends came to 17 bases. In germline, CDR1 is LNHDA, CDR2 SQIVND (reference sequence). The CDR3 is 16 residues long. CDR3 in amino acids: CASSIQGSLDFYGYTF. The CDR3 coding sequence is TGTGCCAGTAGTATACAGGGTTCCCTCGACTTCTATGGCTACACCTTC.

The V and J genes are TRBV6-5 and TRBJ2-2, with a possible D match to TRBD1 (6 bases). V dropped 0 bases and J dropped 5 bases, with 7 bases sitting between them. CDR1 is MNHEY and CDR2 is SVGAGI in the germline V gene. This CDR3 comprises 14 residues. CDR3 loop: CASSYSGGTGELFF. The CDR3 DNA is TGTGCCAGCAGTTACTCAGGGGGAACCGGGGAGCTGTTTTTT.

This sequence joins TRBV30 and TRBJ1-1; D is unresolved. Germline loops: CDR1 GTSNPN, CDR2 SVGIG (reference sequence). The CDR3 loop spans 12 amino acids. V was shortened by 4 bases and J by 2 bases, with 8 bases between the two germline ends. CDR3 residues: CAWTGSNTEAFF. The CDR3 bases are TGTGCCTGGACAGGATCTAACACTGAAGCTTTCTTT.

V gene TRBV7-3 combines with J gene TRBJ2-1; possibly TRBD1 for D (6 bases). In germline, CDR1 is SGHTA, CDR2 FQGTGA. Deletions cut 5 bases from V and 8 bases from J, with 19 bases between. This CDR3 spans 15 amino acids. CDR3 amino acids: CASSQSSRGRDEQFF. The CDR3 DNA is TGTGCCAGCAGCCAAAGTAGCAGGGGTCGGGATGAGCAGTTCTTC.

The sample holds one count of this clone. The gene calls are TRBV28 and TRBJ2-1; the match to TRBD1 covers 7 bases. Germline assignment: CDR1 MDHEN and CDR2 SYDVKM. Trimming took 7 bases from V and 8 from J; bases not matched to a gene: 11. The CDR3 sequence is 14 residues long. CDR3 in amino acids: CASIPGGDIHEQFF. Written as DNA, the CDR3 is TGTGCCAGCATCCCAGGGGGAGACATCCATGAGCAGTTCTTC.

The genes are TRBV6-5 and TRBJ1-6, with 7 bases aligning to TRBD1. Germline V gene lookup returns CDR1 MNHEY and CDR2 SVGAGI. Trimming at V came to 6 bases and at J to 7 bases, leaving 9 bases not matched to a gene. CDR3 length: 15 residues. The CDR3 sequence: CASRWTRDRNSPLHF. The CDR3 coding sequence is TGTGCCAGCAGATGGACCCGGGACAGAAATTCACCCCTCCACTTT.

On this clone: The junction differs from germline at one of its ends, possibly a read error. The chain links TRBV14 to TRBJ2-1; TRBD1 is a possible D gene (6 bases). The CDR3 runs 15 residues. Germline V CDR1 and CDR2: SGHDN, FVKESK. Here the CDR3 reads CASSLRQAAYNQQFF. The CDR3 region has the DNA TGTGCCAGCAGCCTCAGACAGGCAGCCTACAATCAGCAGTTCTTC.

V and J are TRBV12-5 and TRBJ2-7; 10 bases are a match to TRBD1. The CDR3 has 14 residues. Germline V gene lookup returns CDR1 LGHNT and CDR2 FRNRAP. The J segment lost 5 bases and the V segment lost 7 bases, leaving 8 bases of the junction unmatched. The CDR3 region has the DNA TGTGCTAGTGACAAGGGGACAGGGGTCCACGAGCAGTACTTC. Its protein is CASDKGTGVHEQYF.

V and J are TRBV9 and TRBJ1-1; D is unclear. The germline V gene has CDR1 SGDLS and CDR2 YYNGEE. Trimming left V 0 bases short and J 11 bases short, with 29 bases between. The CDR3 has 18 amino acids. The CDR3 DNA reads TGTGCCAGCAGCGTAGCCCACTTAGTGTTTCGGGATATATTTGGGGCTTTCTTT. This translates into CASSVAHLVFRDIFGAFF.

This chain uses TRBV29-1 with TRBJ1-1; perhaps TRBD1 as D (6 bases). CDR1 is SQVTM, CDR2 ANQGSEA, per germline. The CDR3 contains 15 residues. With 4 bases removed from V and 0 bases from J, the gap between germline ends came to 15 bases. CDR3 loop: CSVATGATMNTEAFF. For the CDR3, the DNA is TGCAGCGTTGCGACAGGAGCGACCATGAACACTGAAGCTTTCTTT. Full variable domain (rest looked up from reference TRBV29-1 and TRBJ1-1): SAVISQKPSRDICQRGTSLTIQCQVDSQVTMMFWYRQQPGQSLTLIATANQGSEATYESGFVIDKFPISRPNLTFSTLTVSNMSPEDSSIYLCSVATGATMNTEAFFGQGTRLTVV.

V is TRBV14 and J is TRBJ2-7; D gene uncertain. V was clipped by 4 bases and J by 3 bases, with 19 bases between them. Germline V CDR1 and CDR2: SGHDN, FVKESK. The length of the CDR3 is 16 residues. The CDR3 DNA reads TGTGCCAGCAGCCCCCTTCTGGGCAGGCCTAACTACGAGCAGTACTTC. Amino acids: CASSPLLGRPNYEQYF.

The chain carries TRBV5-1 and TRBJ2-6, with D possibly being TRBD2 (5 bases). Per the germline V gene, CDR1 is SGHRS and CDR2 is YFSETQ. Trimming took off 4 bases at V and 2 bases at J, with 16 bases between the two ends. The CDR3 has 17 amino acids. CDR3: CASSPGPGRPGANVLTF. The CDR3 DNA is TGCGCCAGCAGCCCAGGCCCGGGGAGACCTGGGGCCAACGTCCTGACTTTC.

In its sample, this clone was seen a few times. V usage is TRBV7-9 and J usage is TRBJ1-3; tentative D call: TRBD1 (5 bases). V shed 1 base and J shed 0 bases, with 13 bases lying between them. CDR3 length: 17 amino acids. CDR1 is SEHNR and CDR2 is FQNEAQ in the germline V gene (reference sequence). CDR3 sequence (DNA): TGTGCCAGCAGCTTAGGCACGGGGGTTTACTCTGGAAACACCATATATTTT. Its translation is CASSLGTGVYSGNTIYF.

The chain combines TRBV5-1 with TRBJ2-3; 7 bases map to TRBD2. The junction had 12 bases not matched to a gene; V was cut back by 3 bases and J by 2 bases. CDR1 is SGHRS, CDR2 YFSETQ, per germline. This CDR3 is 17 amino acids long. The chain's CDR3 is CASSWDEKGTNTDTQYF. DNA for the CDR3: TGCGCCAGCAGCTGGGATGAGAAAGGGACTAACACAGATACGCAGTATTTT.

The chain recombines TRBV24-1 with TRBJ1-5, with D hard to call. The ends were cut back, 1 base at V and 3 bases at J, with 18 bases in the middle. The CDR3 runs 18 residues. From germline, CDR1 is KGHDR and CDR2 SFDVKD. Written as DNA, the CDR3 is TGTGCCACCAGTGATTTCCCGACGGTTCAGAGGCTCAATCAGCCCCAGCATTTT. It translates to CATSDFPTVQRLNQPQHF.

This chain uses TRBV7-6 with TRBJ2-1; 7 bases fit TRBD1. The CDR3 spans 16 residues. Germline V gene data show CDR1 as SGHVS and CDR2 as FNYEAQ. V trimming: 4 bases; J trimming: 4 bases; junction bases outside the gene matches: 10. The CDR3 is CASSSTGSSRYNEQFF. CDR3 nucleotide sequence: TGTGCCAGCAGCTCGACAGGGTCCTCCCGTTACAATGAGCAGTTCTTC.

The chain links TRBV4-2 to TRBJ2-7; D is unresolved. Trimming removed 1 base from V and 2 bases from J, with 6 bases in between. CDR3 size: 13 residues. CDR1 LGHNA and CDR2 YNFKEQ come from the germline V gene. CDR3 residues: CASSQGVAYEQYF. CDR3 in DNA: TGTGCCAGCAGCCAAGGCGTTGCCTACGAGCAGTACTTC.

The J gene is TRBJ1-6, the V gene TRBV30; unclear D gene. This CDR3 is 11 amino acids long. Germline V gene data show CDR1 as GTSNPN and CDR2 as SVGIG (reference sequence). V was clipped by 4 bases and J by 7 bases, with 5 bases between them. Written as DNA, the CDR3 is TGTGCCTGGAACAGAAATTCACCCCTCCACTTT. Translation: CAWNRNSPLHF.

The rearrangement uses TRBV27 and TRBJ2-5; a weak D match, TRBD1 (6 bases). The CDR3 runs 16 residues. Germline V CDR1 and CDR2: MNHEY, SMNVEV (reference sequence). The germline V and J ends were trimmed by 5 bases and 5 bases, with 21 bases remaining between them. CDR3 amino acids: CASSLQQGRAWETQYF. The CDR3 nucleotides are TGTGCCAGCAGTCTTCAACAGGGAAGGGCCTGGGAGACCCAGTACTTC.

The rearrangement links TRBV6-6 to TRBJ1-2; 8 positions match TRBD1. V was clipped by 7 bases and J by 7 bases; unmatched bases: 8. There are 13 residues in the CDR3. Germline V CDR1 and CDR2: MNHNY, SVGAGI (reference sequence). CDR3: CASTPQGAGGYTF. The CDR3 DNA reads TGTGCCAGCACCCCTCAGGGGGCGGGTGGCTACACCTTC.

CDR3 amino acids: CASQRAGVVAEQYF. The CDR3 bases are TGTGCCAGCCAAAGGGCGGGAGTTGTCGCCGAGCAGTACTTC. The chain links TRBV3-1 (or the pseudogene TRBV3-2) to TRBJ2-7, with 7 bases lining up with TRBD2. Germline-derived CDR1 and CDR2 are LGHDT and YNNKEL (reference sequence). The CDR3 contains 14 residues. The ends lost 8 bases at V and 6 bases at J; junction bases unmatched: 13.